The 29 T cell receptor beta chains below were found in one sample sequenced in a study of beta chain features in type 1 diabetes. Expressed TCRB transcripts got sequenced, as all isolated RNA was reverse transcribed. Generated by immunoSEQ multiplex PCR, the TCRdb table keeps only in-frame clones and is missing some. This table holds hundreds of thousands of clones, roughly 13% found once. Which antigens these TCRs recognize remains unknown. Overall study results and limits: TCRB CDR3 length was moderately but significantly reduced in all four CD4+ subsets of Type 1 diabetes patients.

Sequencing was done on a sample of naive CD4+ T cells from blood. Receptors originate from a man aged 18 to 29 with type 1 diabetes.

The rearrangement joins TRBV2 to TRBJ2-3; a weak D match, TRBD1 (5 bases). Trimming pared 5 bases from V and 0 bases from J, leaving 9 bases between. This CDR3 has 14 residues. CDR1 is SNHLY and CDR2 is FYNNEI in the germline V gene. The CDR3 DNA reads as TGTGCCAGCAGTAACCGACAGAGCACAGATACGCAGTATTTT. Its translation is CASSNRQSTDTQYF.

This clone has only a few counts. This sequence joins TRBV7-9 and TRBJ2-3; 9 bases agree with TRBD2. In germline, CDR1 is SEHNR, CDR2 FQNEAQ (reference sequence). This CDR3 has 15 amino acids. The trim removed 5 bases at V and 1 base at J, leaving 4 bases unmatched. This chain's CDR3 is CASSKLAGGTDTQYF. The CDR3 bases are TGTGCCAGCAGCAAACTAGCGGGTGGCACAGATACGCAGTATTTT.

This chain connects TRBV18 to TRBJ1-1, with TRBD1 identical over 9 bases. The germline gives CDR1 KGHSH, CDR2 LQKENI. This CDR3 spans 14 amino acids. The V segment lost 5 bases and the J segment 10 bases; nucleotides outside the gene matches: 11. The CDR3: CASSDLGDRVVAFF. DNA for the CDR3: TGTGCCAGCTCAGACCTCGGGGACAGGGTAGTAGCTTTCTTT.

This clone was seen only a few times. CDR3 DNA: TGTGCCAGCAGCTCACTGACAGGGCAGGACGGTTTTGAAGCTTTCTTT. Its translation is CASSSLTGQDGFEAFF. This chain uses TRBV7-9 with TRBJ1-1; 7 nucleotides match TRBD1. This CDR3 is built from 16 residues. The V gene end was trimmed by 4 bases and the J gene end by 7 bases; junction bases not matched to a gene: 15. Germline assignment: CDR1 SEHNR and CDR2 FQNEAQ (reference sequence).

Concerning this clone itself: The sample contains more than one DNA sequence encoding this CDR3. The chain uses TRBV6-5 and TRBJ2-1; D uncertain. The CDR3 consists of 13 residues. V was shortened by 0 bases and J by 3 bases, with 3 bases between the two germline ends. Germline lookup yields CDR1 MNHEY and CDR2 SVGAGI. In DNA form, the CDR3 reads TGTGCCAGCAGTTACTCATACTACAATGAGCAGTTCTTC. Amino acid sequence: CASSYSYYNEQFF.

The chain uses TRBV28 and TRBJ2-7, with D unclear. The ends were cut back, 2 bases at V and 3 bases at J, with 11 bases in the middle. The CDR3 length is 14 residues. Germline V gene sequence: CDR1 MDHEN, CDR2 SYDVKM. CDR3: CASSLIPVRYEQYF. In DNA, the CDR3 is TGTGCCAGCAGTTTAATTCCGGTTCGCTACGAGCAGTACTTC.

This clone was seen more than once but under ten times. The genes are TRBV28 and TRBJ2-5, with D perhaps TRBD1 (6 bases). Trimming cost V 5 bases and J 4 bases, with 14 bases left between them. Per the germline V gene, CDR1 is MDHEN and CDR2 is SYDVKM. The CDR3 consists of 14 residues. CDR3 in DNA: TGTGCCAGCAGTACTAAACAGGGCGGAGAGACCCAGTACTTC. As protein: CASSTKQGGETQYF.

This chain links TRBV7-2 with TRBJ1-5; TRBD1 might be the D (5 bases). This CDR3 comprises 15 residues. Between the trimmed V and J ends, which lost 3 bases and 7 bases, there was a span of 16 bases. The germline V gene encodes CDR1 SGHTA and CDR2 FQGNSA. As DNA, the CDR3 is TGTGCCAGCAGCTTTGGCCAGGGAGTAGAACAGCCCCAGCATTTT. Protein sequence: CASSFGQGVEQPQHF.

This sequence joins TRBV5-6 and TRBJ1-5; D might be TRBD1 (5 bases). Trimming shortened V by 4 bases and J by 6 bases, and 14 bases separated the two germline ends. The CDR3 is made up of 14 amino acids. Germline V lookup: CDR1 SGHDT, CDR2 YYEEEE. The CDR3 DNA reads TGTGCCAGCAGCGCGACCAGGGTCCGTCAGCCCCAGCATTTT. Its translation: CASSATRVRQPQHF.

Note on this clone: An end of the junction differs from the germline gene, which may be a read error. The V and J genes are TRBV30 and TRBJ1-4; D gene unclear. This CDR3 is built from 11 residues. Germline V gives CDR1 GTSNPN, CDR2 SVGIG (reference sequence). CDR3 bases: TGTGCCTGGAGTGTAGAGACAAGGCAATATTTT. This encodes CAWSVETRQYF. Full variable domain (missing parts from reference TRBV30 and TRBJ1-4): SQTIHQWPATLVQPVGSPLSLECTVEGTSNPNLYWYRQAAGRGLQLLFYSVGIGQISSEVPQNLSASRPQDRQFILSSKKLLLSDSGFYLCAWSVETRQYFGSGTQLSVL.

This clone was counted between two and nine times. The rearrangement joins TRBV5-6 to TRBJ2-1; possibly TRBD2 for D (6 bases). Trimming pared 4 bases from V and 8 bases from J, leaving 22 bases between. This CDR3 contains 16 residues. CDR1 is SGHDT, CDR2 YYEEEE, per germline. The CDR3 nucleotides read TGTGCCAGCAGCCCCCCTGGCGGGAAAAGGCCGGATGAGCAGTTCTTC. Its protein is CASSPPGGKRPDEQFF.

This clone was detected only a few times. The chain links TRBV18 to TRBJ2-7; the match to TRBD1 covers 10 bases. The trim removed 2 bases at V and 3 bases at J, leaving 4 bases unmatched. The CDR3 runs to 15 residues. Germline CDR1 and CDR2: KGHSH and LQKENI. The CDR3 loop is CASSPSGQGYYEQYF. CDR3 coding DNA: TGTGCCAGCTCACCATCGGGACAGGGGTACTACGAGCAGTACTTC. Full variable domain (remainder filled in from reference TRBV18 and TRBJ2-7): NAGVMQNPRHLVRRRGQEARLRCSPMKGHSHVYWYRQLPEEGLKFMVYLQKENIIDESGMPKERFSAEFPKEGPSILRIQQVVRGDSAAYFCASSPSGQGYYEQYFGPGTRLTVT.

Regarding this clone: Other DNA sequences in the same sample also yield this CDR3. This chain connects TRBV6-5 to TRBJ1-5; 7 nucleotides line up with TRBD1. V trimming: 4 bases; J trimming: 5 bases; junction bases outside the gene matches: 2. The CDR3 consists of 13 residues. CDR1 and CDR2 (germline): MNHEY, SVGAGI. The DNA of the CDR3 is TGTGCCAGCAGTTCCGACAGGGATCAGCCCCAGCATTTT. Amino acids: CASSSDRDQPQHF.

Of note for this clone: The identical CDR3 is also encoded by other nucleotide sequences in the sample. The rearrangement joins TRBV30 to TRBJ1-5; maybe TRBD1 (6 bases). Looked up from germline, CDR1 is GTSNPN and CDR2 is SVGIG (reference sequence). V was clipped by 2 bases and J by 3 bases, with 11 bases between them. CDR3 length equals 14 residues. CDR3 DNA sequence: TGTGCCTGGAGTCCTGGACAGTCCAATCAGCCCCAGCATTTT. It codes for CAWSPGQSNQPQHF. The whole variable domain, remainder taken from reference TRBV30 and TRBJ1-5, is SQTIHQWPATLVQPVGSPLSLECTVEGTSNPNLYWYRQAAGRGLQLLFYSVGIGQISSEVPQNLSASRPQDRQFILSSKKLLLSDSGFYLCAWSPGQSNQPQHFGDGTRLSIL.

In this sample, this clone turned up a few times. V usage is TRBV4-1 and J usage is TRBJ1-2, with unresolved D. Trimming took off 1 base at V and 2 bases at J, with 8 bases between the two ends. CDR3 length: 14 residues. Germline V CDR1 and CDR2: MGHRA, YSYEKL. This CDR3 is CASSQADGNYGYTF. CDR3 sequence (DNA): TGCGCCAGCAGCCAAGCGGACGGCAACTATGGCTACACCTTC.

This rearrangement joins TRBV7-9 to TRBJ2-7, with D perhaps matching TRBD1 (5 bases). Looked up from germline, CDR1 is SEHNR and CDR2 is FQNEAQ (reference sequence). Trimming removed 1 base at V and 1 base at J, with 8 bases between. The CDR3 runs to 14 residues. The CDR3 sequence is CASSLGRGSYEQYF. The CDR3 DNA follows: TGTGCCAGCAGCTTAGGTAGGGGATCCTACGAGCAGTACTTC.

The chain recombines TRBV30 with TRBJ1-5; D ambiguous. With 3 bases removed from V and 8 bases from J, the gap between germline ends came to 17 bases. The CDR3 spans 14 residues. The germline V gene encodes CDR1 GTSNPN and CDR2 SVGIG (reference sequence). The chain's CDR3 is CAWRPNGVGEPQHF. DNA for the CDR3: TGTGCCTGGAGGCCGAACGGGGTGGGTGAGCCCCAGCATTTT.

CDR3 coding DNA: TGTGCCAGCAGTCCCCCGGGGAGCTCCTACAATGAGCAGTTCTTC. The encoded protein is CASSPPGSSYNEQFF. The chain uses TRBV6-6 and TRBJ2-1, with D possibly TRBD2 on 5 matching bases. Trimming stripped 5 bases from V and 0 bases from J, with 11 bases between. This CDR3 has 15 amino acids. Germline lookup yields CDR1 MNHNY and CDR2 SVGAGI (reference sequence).

This clone was seen only a few times. V gene TRBV28 combines with J gene TRBJ1-1; D call uncertain. CDR1 is MDHEN, CDR2 SYDVKM, per germline. The V end lost 6 bases, the J end lost 4 bases, and 15 bases lay between the germline ends. This CDR3 contains 14 residues. The chain's CDR3 is CASRLPLSGTEAFF. CDR3 coding DNA: TGTGCCAGCAGATTACCTTTGTCGGGCACTGAAGCTTTCTTT. Looking up the rest from reference TRBV28 and TRBJ1-1 gives the full variable domain: DVKVTQSSRYLVKRTGEKVFLECVQDMDHENMFWYRQDPGLGLRLIYFSYDVKMKEKGDIPEGYSVSREKKERFSLILESASTNQTSMYLCASRLPLSGTEAFFGQGTRLTVV.

Note on this clone: The sample has other DNA sequences that encode this CDR3 too. The chain joins TRBV5-1 to TRBJ1-5, with no clear D. The V end was cut by 0 bases, the J end by 5 bases, with 6 bases between. The germline gives CDR1 SGHRS, CDR2 YFSETQ. The CDR3 loop spans 13 amino acids. This chain's CDR3 is CASSLAGDQPQHF. DNA for the CDR3: TGCGCCAGCAGCTTGGCCGGGGATCAGCCCCAGCATTTT.

V is TRBV5-4 and J is TRBJ2-2; D is undetermined. The germline V gene encodes CDR1 SGHNT and CDR2 YYREEE (reference sequence). The CDR3 has 16 residues. V shed 0 bases and J shed 0 bases, with 9 bases lying between them. The CDR3 coding sequence is TGTGCCAGCAGCTTGGTCGGCAGCGCGAACACCGGGGAGCTGTTTTTT. Translating gives CASSLVGSANTGELFF. The full variable domain, its missing parts supplied by reference TRBV5-4 and TRBJ2-2, is ETGVTQSPTHLIKTRGQQVTLRCSSQSGHNTVSWYQQALGQGPQFIFQYYREEENGRGNFPPRFSGLQFPNYSSELNVNALELDDSALYLCASSLVGSANTGELFFGEGSRLTVL.

The chain's CDR3 is CAWTSGRGAFRADTQYF. CDR3 DNA: TGTGCCTGGACTAGCGGGAGGGGAGCCTTTCGGGCAGATACGCAGTATTTT. This sequence joins TRBV30 and TRBJ2-3; TRBD2 matches at 12 bases. The germline CDR1 and CDR2 sequences are GTSNPN and SVGIG (reference sequence). With 4 bases clipped from V and 4 bases from J, the junction kept 12 bases outside the gene matches. CDR3 length: 17 amino acids.

V and J are TRBV7-3 and TRBJ2-5, with 13 bases identical to TRBD2. This CDR3 spans 15 amino acids. V shed 4 bases, J shed 2 bases, and the junction held 1 base outside the gene matches. Germline V gene lookup returns CDR1 SGHTA and CDR2 FQGTGA. CDR3 loop: CASSWTSGGQETQYF. In nucleotides, the CDR3 is TGTGCCAGCAGCTGGACTAGCGGGGGTCAAGAGACCCAGTACTTC. Drawing the rest from reference TRBV7-3 and TRBJ2-5, the complete variable domain is GAGVSQTPSNKVTEKGKYVELRCDPISGHTALYWYRQSLGQGPEFLIYFQGTGAADDSGLPNDRFFAVRPEGSVSTLKIQRTERGDSAVYLCASSWTSGGQETQYFGPGTRLLVL.

This clone was counted a single time. This chain connects TRBV11-3 to TRBJ2-3; TRBD2 aligns across 9 bases. This CDR3 comprises 15 residues. The junction had 8 bases not matched to a gene; V was cut back by 5 bases and J by 5 bases. Germline V gene lookup returns CDR1 SGHNT and CDR2 YENEEA. This CDR3 reads CASSIGGGVLDTQYF. The CDR3 nucleotides read TGTGCCAGCAGCATTGGCGGGGGGGTTTTAGATACGCAGTATTTT.

This clone was seen a few times. The V call is TRBV30, the J call TRBJ2-7, with 8 bases matching TRBD1. Germline CDR1 GTSNPN, CDR2 SVGIG (reference sequence). Trimming at V came to 3 bases and at J to 2 bases, leaving 12 bases not matched to a gene. The CDR3 has 16 amino acids. The CDR3 region has the DNA TGTGCCTGGAGAACGGGCAGGGGGCAAGCCCCCTACGAGCAGTACTTC. Amino acids: CAWRTGRGQAPYEQYF.

The chain joins TRBV10-2 to TRBJ1-6, with TRBD1 matching over 7 bases. Germline loops: CDR1 WSHSY, CDR2 SAAADI. The CDR3 spans 14 residues. J gave up 11 bases and V 5 bases, and 9 bases lay outside the gene matches. For the CDR3, the DNA is TGCGCCAGCAGTCAGGGGGACGGACTGCCACCCCTCCACTTT. Its translation is CASSQGDGLPPLHF.

This clone was observed a handful of times. This chain connects TRBV28 to TRBJ1-5; 8 bases map to TRBD1. CDR1 and CDR2 from the germline V gene are MDHEN and SYDVKM. V lost 6 bases and J lost 7; bases outside the gene matches: 14. There are 16 residues in the CDR3. For the CDR3, the DNA is TGTGCCAGCAGCCTTTTCGCGGACAGGGTAATCCAGCCCCAGCATTTT. Its protein product is CASSLFADRVIQPQHF.

This clone was counted between two and nine times. The V gene is TRBV5-1, the J gene TRBJ1-2; D is unclear. V gave up 0 bases and J gave up 4 bases, with 10 bases separating them. The CDR3 contains 14 residues. CDR1 and CDR2 from the germline V gene are SGHRS and YFSETQ. CDR3 coding DNA: TGCGCCAGCAGCTTGGCCGGGTTACCCTATGGCTACACCTTC. It codes for CASSLAGLPYGYTF.

This clone was seen a handful of times. The genes are TRBV18 and TRBJ1-4; TRBD1 is a possible D gene (6 bases). The ends were cut back, 8 bases at V and 8 bases at J, with 15 bases in the middle. Germline V gene sequence: CDR1 KGHSH, CDR2 LQKENI. There are 13 residues in the CDR3. CDR3 loop: CASRSGDLEKLFF. The CDR3 DNA reads as TGTGCCAGCCGCTCAGGGGACCTAGAAAAACTGTTTTTT.